The rows below give T cell receptor beta chains drawn from one sample of a study of T cell responses to AZD1222 COVID-19 vaccine. Only in-frame clones appear in the TCRdb table, and some are missing; sequencing was by immunoSEQ multiplex PCR. Seen here are 130,000 or so clones, approximately 90% observed once, and the top ten hold about 1.1%. The specimen was peripheral blood, collected on day 0 of AZD1222 vaccination. The receptors were gathered from an adult in good health. The CDR3 runs from the conserved cysteine through the conserved F or W. The D gene is left open where the match is weak. Clone size is stated in some rows and not others, as once, few, many or a class when expanded.

clone size	V gene	CDR3 length	J gene	D gene	CDR3 protein	CDR3 DNA
NA	TRBV27	14	TRBJ2-1	NA	CASTVGAAYNEQFF	TGTGCCAGCACCGTGGGGGCAGCATACAATGAGCAGTTCTTC
once	TRBV7-9	13	TRBJ1-1	NA	CASSFWENTEAFF	TGTGCCAGCAGCTTTTGGGAGAACACTGAAGCTTTCTTT
few	TRBV3-1/TRBV3-2	13	TRBJ1-1	NA	CASSQDSGIEAFF	TGTGCCAGCAGCCAAGACTCGGGAATCGAAGCTTTCTTT
NA	TRBV5-4	16	TRBJ2-1	TRBD2	CASSFPGTSSYNEQFF	TGTGCCAGCAGCTTCCCCGGGACTAGCAGCTACAATGAGCAGTTCTTC
NA	TRBV19	19	TRBJ2-2	TRBD2	CASSAGTSGSPLNTGELFF	TGTGCCAGTAGTGCTGGGACTAGCGGGAGTCCTCTTAACACCGGGGAGCTGTTTTTT
NA	TRBV4-1	12	TRBJ2-1	NA	CASSQGEDEQFF	TGCGCCAGCAGCCAAGGTGAGGATGAGCAGTTCTTC
NA	TRBV27	13	TRBJ1-2	NA	CASSESLSRGYTF	TGTGCCAGCAGTGAATCCCTTTCGAGGGGCTACACCTTC
few	TRBV5-1	13	TRBJ1-1	NA	CASSLGVGGEAFF	TGCGCCAGCAGCTTGGGGGTCGGAGGGGAAGCTTTCTTT
NA	TRBV11-2	15	TRBJ1-1	NA	CASSRGWVKGTEAFF	TGTGCCAGCAGCCGGGGGTGGGTTAAGGGCACTGAAGCTTTCTTT
NA	TRBV6-5	15	TRBJ1-5	NA	CASSSSGRGHQPQHF	TGTGCCAGCAGCTCCTCGGGTCGTGGCCATCAGCCCCAGCATTTT
NA	TRBV9	14	TRBJ1-4	TRBD1	CASSVGQGNEKLFF	TGTGCCAGCAGCGTGGGACAGGGAAATGAAAAACTGTTTTTT
NA	TRBV5-1	14	TRBJ2-7	TRBD2	CASSLVAGVDEQYF	TGCGCCAGCAGCTTGGTAGCGGGAGTGGATGAGCAGTACTTC
once	TRBV5-1	15	TRBJ2-3	NA	CASSLWGAGTDTQYF	TGCGCCAGCAGCTTGTGGGGCGCGGGTACAGATACGCAGTATTTT
NA	TRBV25-1	14	TRBJ2-7	NA	CASSAWGHPYEQYF	TGTGCCAGCAGCGCATGGGGGCACCCCTACGAGCAGTACTTC